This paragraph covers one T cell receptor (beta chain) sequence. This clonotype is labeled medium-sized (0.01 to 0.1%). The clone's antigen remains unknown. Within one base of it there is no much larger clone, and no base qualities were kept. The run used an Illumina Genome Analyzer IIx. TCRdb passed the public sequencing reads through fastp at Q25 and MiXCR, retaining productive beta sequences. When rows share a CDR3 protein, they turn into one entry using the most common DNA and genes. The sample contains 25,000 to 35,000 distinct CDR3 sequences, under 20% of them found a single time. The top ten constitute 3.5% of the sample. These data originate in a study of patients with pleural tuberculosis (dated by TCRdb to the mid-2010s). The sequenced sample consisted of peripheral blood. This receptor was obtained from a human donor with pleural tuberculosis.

The CDR3 protein is CSAGFTEAFF. The DNA sequence is given as TGCAGTGCTGGATTTACAGAAGCTTTCTTT. The chain employs TRBV20-1 and TRBJ1-1, with the D gene uncertain. CDR1 and CDR2 are drawn from the germline V gene (reference sequence): DFQATT, SNEGSKA. From the cysteine up to the phenylalanine, the CDR3 has a length of 10 residues. Kept here is only the CDR3 DNA, which spans 30 bases and is read in frame from base 1. At the junction V is shortened by 5 bases and J by 8 bases, with 9 bases in between.